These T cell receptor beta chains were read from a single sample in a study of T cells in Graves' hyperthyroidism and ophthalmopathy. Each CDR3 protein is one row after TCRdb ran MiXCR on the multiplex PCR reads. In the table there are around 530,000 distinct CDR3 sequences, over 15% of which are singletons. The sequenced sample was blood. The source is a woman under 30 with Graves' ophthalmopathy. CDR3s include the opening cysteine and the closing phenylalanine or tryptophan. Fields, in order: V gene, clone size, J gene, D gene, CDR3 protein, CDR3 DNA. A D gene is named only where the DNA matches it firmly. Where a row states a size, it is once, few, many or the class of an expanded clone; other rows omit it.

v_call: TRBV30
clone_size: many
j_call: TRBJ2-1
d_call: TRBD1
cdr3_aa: CAWTGQGAPPTYNEQFF
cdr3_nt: TGTGCCTGGACCGGACAGGGGGCGCCCCCGACTTACAATGAGCAGTTCTTC

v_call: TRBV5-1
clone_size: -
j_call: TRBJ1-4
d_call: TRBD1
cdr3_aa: CASSLDRGNEKLFF
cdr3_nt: TGCGCCAGCAGCTTGGACAGGGGAAATGAAAAACTGTTTTTT

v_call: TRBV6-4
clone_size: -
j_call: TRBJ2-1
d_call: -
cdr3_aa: CASSLSEVHNEQFF
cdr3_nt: TGTGCCAGCAGTCTTAGCGAGGTACACAATGAGCAGTTCTTC

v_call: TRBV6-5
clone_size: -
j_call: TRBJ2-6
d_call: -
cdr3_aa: CASSPRGRGPTSGANVLTF
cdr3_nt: TGTGCCAGCAGTCCTCGAGGTCGGGGACCAACCTCTGGGGCCAACGTCCTGACTTTC

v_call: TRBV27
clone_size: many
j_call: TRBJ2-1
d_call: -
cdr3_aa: CASSLGAGQGNEQFF
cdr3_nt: TGTGCCAGCAGTTTAGGGGCAGGGCAGGGTAATGAGCAGTTCTTC

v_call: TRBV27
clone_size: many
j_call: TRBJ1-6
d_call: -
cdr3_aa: CASKSSGGLIEDPLHF
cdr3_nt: TGTGCCAGCAAGTCCTCTGGAGGATTAATTGAGGATCCCCTCCACTTT

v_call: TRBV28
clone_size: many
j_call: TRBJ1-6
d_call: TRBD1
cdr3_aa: CASSLQGGTSPLHF
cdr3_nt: TGTGCCAGCAGTCTGCAGGGGGGAACCTCACCCCTCCACTTT

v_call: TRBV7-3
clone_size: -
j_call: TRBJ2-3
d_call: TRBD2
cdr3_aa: CASSLEISGRVTDTQYF
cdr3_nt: TGTGCCAGCAGCTTAGAGATTAGCGGGAGGGTTACAGATACGCAGTATTTT

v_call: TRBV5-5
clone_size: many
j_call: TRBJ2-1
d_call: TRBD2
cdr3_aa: CASSPWTSGGNEQFF
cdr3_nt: TGTGCCAGCAGCCCGTGGACTAGCGGGGGCAATGAGCAGTTCTTC

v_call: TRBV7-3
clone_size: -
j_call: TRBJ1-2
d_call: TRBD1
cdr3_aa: CASSSWTGDGYTF
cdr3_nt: TGTGCCAGCAGCTCCTGGACAGGCGATGGCTACACCTTC

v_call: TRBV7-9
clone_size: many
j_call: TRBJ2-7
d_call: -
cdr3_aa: CASSLVGIYEQYF
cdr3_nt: TGTGCCAGCAGCTTAGTAGGGATCTACGAGCAGTACTTC

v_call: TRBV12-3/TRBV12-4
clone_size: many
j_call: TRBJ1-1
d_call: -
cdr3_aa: CASTNSLPVLDGDTEAFF
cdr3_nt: TGTGCCAGCACTAATTCGCTACCGGTCCTTGACGGCGACACTGAAGCTTTCTTT

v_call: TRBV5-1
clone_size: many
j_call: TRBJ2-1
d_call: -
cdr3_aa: CASSRRGGGGATYNEQFF
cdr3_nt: TGCGCCAGCAGTCGGAGAGGAGGAGGGGGGGCGACCTACAATGAGCAGTTCTTC

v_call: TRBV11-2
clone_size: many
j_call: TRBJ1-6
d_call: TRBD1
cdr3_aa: CASSLNRGYLPLHF
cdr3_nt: TGTGCCAGCAGCTTAAACAGGGGTTATTTACCCCTCCACTTT

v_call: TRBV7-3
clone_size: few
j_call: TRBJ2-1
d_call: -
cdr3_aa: CASSLEGFIGEQFF
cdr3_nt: TGTGCCAGCAGCTTAGAGGGGTTCATCGGTGAGCAGTTCTTC

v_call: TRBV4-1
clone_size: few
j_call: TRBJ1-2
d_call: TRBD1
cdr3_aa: CASSQEGQNYGYTF
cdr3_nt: TGCGCCAGCAGCCAAGAGGGACAGAACTATGGCTACACCTTC

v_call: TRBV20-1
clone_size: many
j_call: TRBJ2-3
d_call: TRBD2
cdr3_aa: CSARTGGSGGGVDTQYF
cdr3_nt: TGCAGTGCTAGAACCGGCGGTAGCGGGGGGGGGGTGGATACGCAGTATTTT

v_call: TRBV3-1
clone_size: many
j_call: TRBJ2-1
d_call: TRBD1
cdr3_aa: CASSQGLRDSFYNEQFF
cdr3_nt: TGTGCCAGCAGCCAGGGGCTCCGGGACAGTTTCTACAATGAGCAGTTCTTC

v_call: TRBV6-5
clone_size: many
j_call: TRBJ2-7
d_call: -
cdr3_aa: CASSYGGRSYEQYF
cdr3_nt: TGTGCCAGCAGTTACGGGGGCCGCTCCTACGAGCAGTACTTC

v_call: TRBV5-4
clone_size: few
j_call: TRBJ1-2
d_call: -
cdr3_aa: CASSSGTNDYGYTF
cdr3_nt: TGTGCCAGCAGCTCCGGGACAAATGACTATGGCTACACCTTC

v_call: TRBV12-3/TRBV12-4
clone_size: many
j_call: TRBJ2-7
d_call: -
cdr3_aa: CASSAGPYEQYF
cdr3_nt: TGTGCCAGCAGCGCGGGTCCCTACGAGCAGTACTTC

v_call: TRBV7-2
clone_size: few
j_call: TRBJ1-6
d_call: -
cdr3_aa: CASSFGSLGHSPLHF
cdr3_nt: TGTGCCAGCAGCTTTGGGTCCTTAGGCCATTCACCCCTCCACTTT

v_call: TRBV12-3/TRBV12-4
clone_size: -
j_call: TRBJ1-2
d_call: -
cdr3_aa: CASSPGSGGYTF
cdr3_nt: TGTGCCAGCAGCCCTGGGTCCGGTGGCTACACCTTC

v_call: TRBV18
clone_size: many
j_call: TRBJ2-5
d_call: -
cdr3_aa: CASSPPRETQYF
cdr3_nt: TGTGCCAGCTCACCGCCGAGGGAGACCCAGTACTTC

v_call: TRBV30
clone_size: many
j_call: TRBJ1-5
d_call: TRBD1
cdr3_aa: CAWDRVDNQPQHF
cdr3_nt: TGTGCCTGGGACAGGGTGGACAATCAGCCCCAGCATTTT

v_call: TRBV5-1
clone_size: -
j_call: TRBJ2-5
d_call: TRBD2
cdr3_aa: CASSYDLAGDLETQYF
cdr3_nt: TGCGCCAGCAGCTATGACCTAGCGGGAGATTTGGAGACCCAGTACTTC

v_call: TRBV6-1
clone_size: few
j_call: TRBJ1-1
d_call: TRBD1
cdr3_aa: CASSDLTGYFTEAFF
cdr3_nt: TGTGCCAGCAGTGATTTGACAGGGTATTTTACTGAAGCTTTCTTT

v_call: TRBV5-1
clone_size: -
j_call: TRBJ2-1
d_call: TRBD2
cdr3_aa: CASSLVSGTSGMNEQFF
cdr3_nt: TGCGCCAGCAGCTTGGTTTCCGGGACTAGCGGGATGAATGAGCAGTTCTTC

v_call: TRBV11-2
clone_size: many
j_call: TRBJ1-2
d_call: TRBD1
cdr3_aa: CASSLQGQGYGYTF
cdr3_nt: TGTGCCAGCAGCTTACAGGGACAGGGGTATGGCTACACCTTC

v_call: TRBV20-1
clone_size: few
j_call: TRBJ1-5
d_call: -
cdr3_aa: CSAALTVRGFNQPQHF
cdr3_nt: TGCAGTGCTGCCCTGACAGTAAGAGGGTTCAATCAGCCCCAGCATTTT

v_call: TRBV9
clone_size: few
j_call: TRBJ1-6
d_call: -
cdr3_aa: CASSVQGPNNSPLHF
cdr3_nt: TGTGCCAGCAGCGTACAGGGACCTAATAATTCACCCCTCCACTTT

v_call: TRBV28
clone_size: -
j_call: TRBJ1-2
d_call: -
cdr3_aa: CASSLYGRLESYTF
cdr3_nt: TGTGCCAGCAGTTTATATGGCCGCCTTGAAAGCTACACCTTC

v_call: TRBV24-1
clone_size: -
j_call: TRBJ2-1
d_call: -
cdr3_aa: CATSEGQVVDEQFF
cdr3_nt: TGTGCCACCAGTGAAGGACAAGTGGTGGATGAGCAGTTCTTC

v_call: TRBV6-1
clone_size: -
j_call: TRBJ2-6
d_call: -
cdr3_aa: CASMDSGANVLTF
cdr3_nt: TGTGCCAGCATGGACTCTGGGGCCAACGTCCTGACTTTC

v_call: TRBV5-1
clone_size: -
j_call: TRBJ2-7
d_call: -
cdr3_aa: CASSFVTRGWSYEQYF
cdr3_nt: TGCGCCAGCAGCTTCGTGACTCGGGGCTGGAGCTACGAGCAGTACTTC

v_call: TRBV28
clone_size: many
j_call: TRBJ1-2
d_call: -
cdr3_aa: CASSGRNRDTSYTF
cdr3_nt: TGTGCCAGCAGCGGGCGGAACAGGGATACGAGCTACACCTTC

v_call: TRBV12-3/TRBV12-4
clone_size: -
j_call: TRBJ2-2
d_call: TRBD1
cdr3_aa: CASSPDRASNTGELFF
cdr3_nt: TGTGCCAGCAGCCCGGACAGGGCTTCGAACACCGGGGAGCTGTTTTTT

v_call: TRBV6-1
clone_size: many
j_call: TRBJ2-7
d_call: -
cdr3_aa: CASSERLVSYEQYF
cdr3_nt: TGTGCCAGCAGTGAACGGCTAGTCTCCTACGAGCAGTACTTC

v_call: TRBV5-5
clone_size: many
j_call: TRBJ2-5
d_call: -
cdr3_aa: CASSLQGSETQYF
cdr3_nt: TGTGCCAGCAGCTTGCAGGGTTCAGAGACCCAGTACTTC

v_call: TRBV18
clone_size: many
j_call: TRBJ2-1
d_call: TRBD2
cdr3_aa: CASSRTSGSNYNEQFF
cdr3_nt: TGTGCCAGCTCAAGGACTAGCGGGAGCAATTACAATGAGCAGTTCTTC

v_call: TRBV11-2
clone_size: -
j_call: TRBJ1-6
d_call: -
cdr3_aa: CASSFTGRENNSPLHF
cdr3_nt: TGTGCCAGCAGCTTCACCGGGAGGGAAAATAATTCACCCCTCCACTTT

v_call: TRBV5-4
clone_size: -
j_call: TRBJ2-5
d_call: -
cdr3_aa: CASRKGGEVKETQYF
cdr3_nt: TGTGCCAGCAGGAAAGGCGGGGAGGTAAAAGAGACCCAGTACTTC

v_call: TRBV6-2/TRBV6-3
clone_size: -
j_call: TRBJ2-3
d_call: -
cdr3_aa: CASSYGVVASTTDTQYF
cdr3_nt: TGTGCCAGCAGTTATGGGGTGGTAGCCTCTACCACAGATACGCAGTATTTT

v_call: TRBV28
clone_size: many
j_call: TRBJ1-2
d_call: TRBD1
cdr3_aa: CASSAPGGLTNGYTF
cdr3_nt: TGTGCCAGCAGTGCGCCAGGGGGATTAACGAATGGCTACACCTTC

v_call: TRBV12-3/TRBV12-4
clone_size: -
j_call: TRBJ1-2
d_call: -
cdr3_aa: CASSLASSARDYGYTF
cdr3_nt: TGTGCCAGCAGTTTAGCCTCGTCAGCCCGGGACTATGGCTACACCTTC

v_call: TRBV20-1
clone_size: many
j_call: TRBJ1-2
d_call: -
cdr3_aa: CSASPINYGYTF
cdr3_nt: TGCAGTGCTAGTCCGATTAACTATGGCTACACCTTC